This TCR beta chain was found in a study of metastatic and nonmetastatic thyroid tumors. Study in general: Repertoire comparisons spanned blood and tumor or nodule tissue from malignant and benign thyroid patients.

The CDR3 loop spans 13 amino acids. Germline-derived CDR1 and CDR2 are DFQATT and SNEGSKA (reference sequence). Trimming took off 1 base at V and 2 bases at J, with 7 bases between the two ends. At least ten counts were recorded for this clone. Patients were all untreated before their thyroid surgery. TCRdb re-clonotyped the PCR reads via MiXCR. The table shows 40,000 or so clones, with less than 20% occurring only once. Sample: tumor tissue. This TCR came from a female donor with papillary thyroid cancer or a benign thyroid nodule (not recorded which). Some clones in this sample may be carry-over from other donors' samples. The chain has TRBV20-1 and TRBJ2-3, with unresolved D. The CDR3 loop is CSARVTNTDTQYF. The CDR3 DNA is TGCAGTGCTAGAGTCACCAACACAGATACGCAGTATTTT.